Detailed here is one T cell receptor (beta chain). This sample was taken from a study of cytomegalovirus exposure and HLA in healthy donors. The PCR made use of 60 Vbeta and 13 Jbeta primers. Repertoires were generated with immunoSEQ multiplex PCR, while TCRdb's copy carries only in-frame clones and drops some. Of 66,000 or so clones listed, roughly nine tenths are singletons. CDR3 length: 13 amino acids. Germline CDR1 and CDR2: MNHEY and SVGAGI. V was cut by 8 bases and J by 7 bases, with 16 bases left in between. This chain uses TRBV6-5 with TRBJ2-3; a weak D match, TRBD2 (6 bases). The origin of this receptor is a man younger than 40 in good health and CMV-seropositive. Sequenced sample: PBMCs. The CDR3 region is CASGTPGTHTQYF. The CDR3 region has the DNA TGTGCCAGCGGGACTCCGGGGACGCATACGCAGTATTTT.